What follows are 5 T cell receptor beta chains derived from one specimen sequenced in a study of tissue T cells after allogeneic stem cell transplantation. The assay was immunoSEQ multiplex PCR, and TCRdb's table has in-frame clones only and misses some. Of 7,500 to 9,000 clones in the sample, under 55% are singletons; the top ten hold about 2%. The time point is: mouse harvest day 7 after allogeneic transplant. Tail vein injection delivered 10^7 T-cell-depleted bone marrow cells and 10^6 splenic CD5+ T cells. Sequenced sample: skin. The source of these receptors is a female BALB/c mouse given C57BL/6 T cells with graft-versus-host disease after an allogeneic hematopoietic cell transplant.

In the case of this clone: Germline and genes: mouse. The DNA ends 1 residue before the CDR3 does, and the rest of the CDR3 is filled in from the germline J gene. The V and J genes are TRBV3 and TRBJ2-1; TRBD1 might be the D (7 bases). The CDR3 has 14 amino acids. V lost 6 bases and J 1 base, leaving 10 bases between the germline ends. Germline V gene lookup returns CDR1 SNHLY and CDR2 FYNGKV (reference sequence). The CDR3 sequence: CASSPGGNYAEQFF. The DNA read from the CDR3 is TGTGCCAGCAGTCCAGGGGGGAACTATGCTGAGCAGTTC.

This clone showed up just a few times. Germline and genes: mouse. The CDR3 extends 1 residue past the end of the read, so its final part is completed from the germline J gene. This chain connects TRBV1 to TRBJ2-1; 12 bases are shared with TRBD2. The V and J ends lost 4 bases and 5 bases, in that order; junction bases with no gene match: 3. The germline V gene has CDR1 NSQYPW and CDR2 LRSPGD (reference sequence). The CDR3 sequence is 15 residues long. CDR3: CTCSGLGGRNAEQFF. The CDR3 bases that were read are TGCACCTGCAGTGGACTGGGGGGGCGGAATGCTGAGCAGTTC.

This clone was detected a few times. Gene names and germline match the mouse. CDR3 sequence reads: CASSLAGGTLYF. The CDR3 bases that were read are TGTGCCAGCAGTCTGGCAGGGGGCACCTTGTAC. V and J are TRBV26 and TRBJ2-4; 7 bases are a match to TRBD1. The missing CDR3 end, 1 residue past where the read stops, is filled in from the germline J gene. The CDR3 sequence is 12 residues long. Germline CDR1 reads KGHPV; CDR2 reads FQNQEV (reference sequence). V gave up 2 bases and J gave up 8 bases; unmatched junction bases: 1.

Worth noting for this clone: The genes and germline here are from mouse. The read terminates 1 residue ahead of where the CDR3 ends, so the germline J gene completes it. This chain joins TRBV12-2 and TRBJ2-7, with 9 bases aligning to TRBD2. V lost 0 bases to trimming and J lost 3 bases; unmatched junction nucleotides: 5. The CDR3 runs to 15 residues. Germline CDR1 and CDR2: SGHLS and HYDKME. This CDR3 is CASSLGLGGNYEQYF. Incomplete CDR3 DNA: TGTGCCAGCTCTCTCGGTCTGGGGGGGAACTATGAACAGTAC.

Of note for this clone: The gene symbols are mouse symbols. The read halts 1 residue ahead of the CDR3 end, with the missing end drawn from the germline J gene. The rearrangement joins TRBV16 to TRBJ2-7; no definite D call. V lost 5 bases, J lost 4 bases, and 6 bases lay in between. The germline V gene has CDR1 SGHSA and CDR2 FRNQAP. This CDR3 spans 11 amino acids. Incomplete CDR3 DNA: TGTGCAAGCAGCCCCTTTTATGAACAGTAC. Translation: CASSPFYEQY. In full, the CDR3 reads CASSPFYEQYF.